The clone carrying this T cell receptor beta chain has just a few counts. The data derive from a study of T cell changes during pregnancy in multiple sclerosis. This CDR3 comprises 15 residues. V dropped 4 bases and J dropped 5; count of bases not matched to a gene: 10. Germline V gives CDR1 MNHEY, CDR2 SVGAGI. Data came from immunoSEQ multiplex PCR; TCRdb stores just in-frame clones and leaves some out. The table records about 59,000 clones, 93% of them present only once. The sample consisted of CD8+ T cells from peripheral blood mononuclear cells, taken in the third trimester of pregnancy. The V call is TRBV6-5, the J call TRBJ1-1; 7 bases fit TRBD1. The sequence was obtained from a female donor with multiple sclerosis, enrolled in a pregnancy study. The chain's CDR3 is CASSLQGRLGTEAFF. The CDR3 nucleotides are TGTGCCAGCAGTTTACAGGGGCGGTTAGGGACTGAAGCTTTCTTT.